Sequencing of this TCR beta chain was carried out in a study of shared clonotypes between healthy human individuals. The data were produced by immunoSEQ multiplex PCR, yet TCRdb's version contains in-frame clones alone and is incomplete. Among 2 million to 2.5 million clones listed, approximately 93% were seen once. The CDR3 covers 16 residues. Germline values: CDR1 SGHDT, CDR2 YYEEEE. Between the trimmed V and J ends, which lost 0 bases and 0 bases, there was a span of 12 bases. Material: naive CD4+ T cells from PBMCs. Subset described: CD45RA+ positively selected. This receptor was identified in a young man in good health. Some clones in this sample may be carry-over from other donors' samples. The chain combines TRBV5-6 with TRBJ1-1; possibly TRBD1 for D (5 bases). CDR3 nucleotide sequence: TGTGCCAGCAGCTTGGTCTTTCAGGGCGTGAACACTGAAGCTTTCTTT. As protein: CASSLVFQGVNTEAFF.